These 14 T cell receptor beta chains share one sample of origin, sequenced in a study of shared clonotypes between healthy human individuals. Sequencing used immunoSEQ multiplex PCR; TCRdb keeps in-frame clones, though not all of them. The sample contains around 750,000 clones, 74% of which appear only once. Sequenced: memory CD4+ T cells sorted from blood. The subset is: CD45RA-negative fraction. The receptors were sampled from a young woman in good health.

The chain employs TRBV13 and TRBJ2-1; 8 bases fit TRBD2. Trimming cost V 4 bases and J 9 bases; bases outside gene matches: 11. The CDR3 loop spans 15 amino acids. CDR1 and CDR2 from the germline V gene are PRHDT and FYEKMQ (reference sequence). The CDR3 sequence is CASSYGTRRRAEQFF. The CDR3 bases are TGTGCCAGCAGCTACGGGACTAGGAGGAGGGCTGAGCAGTTCTTC.

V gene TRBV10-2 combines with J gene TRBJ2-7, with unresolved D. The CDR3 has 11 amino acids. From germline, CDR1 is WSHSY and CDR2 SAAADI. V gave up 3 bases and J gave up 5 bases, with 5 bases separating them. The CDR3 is CASSEFHEQYF. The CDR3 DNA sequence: TGCGCCAGCAGTGAATTCCACGAGCAGTACTTC.

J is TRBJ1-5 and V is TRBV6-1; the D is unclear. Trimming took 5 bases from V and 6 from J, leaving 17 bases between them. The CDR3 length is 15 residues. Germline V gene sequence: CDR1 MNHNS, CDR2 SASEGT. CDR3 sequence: CASSRTWAEGQPQHF. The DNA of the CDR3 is TGTGCCAGCAGTCGAACCTGGGCCGAAGGTCAGCCCCAGCATTTT.

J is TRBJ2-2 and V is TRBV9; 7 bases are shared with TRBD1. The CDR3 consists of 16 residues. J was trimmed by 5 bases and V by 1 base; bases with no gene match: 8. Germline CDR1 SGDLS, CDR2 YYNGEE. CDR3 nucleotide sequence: TGTGCCAGCAGCGTAAGCGGACAGGTCATAACCGGGGAGCTGTTTTTT. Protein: CASSVSGQVITGELFF.

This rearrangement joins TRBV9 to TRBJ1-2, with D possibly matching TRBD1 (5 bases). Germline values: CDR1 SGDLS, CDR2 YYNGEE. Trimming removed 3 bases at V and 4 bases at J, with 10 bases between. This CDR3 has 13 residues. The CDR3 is CASSATGTYGYTF. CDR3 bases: TGTGCCAGCAGCGCGACGGGGACCTATGGCTACACCTTC.

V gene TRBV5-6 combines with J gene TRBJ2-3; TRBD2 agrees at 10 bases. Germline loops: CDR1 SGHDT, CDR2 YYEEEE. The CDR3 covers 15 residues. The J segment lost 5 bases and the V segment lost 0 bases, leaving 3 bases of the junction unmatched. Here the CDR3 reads CASSLVAGGGDTQYF. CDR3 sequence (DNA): TGTGCCAGCAGCTTGGTAGCGGGAGGAGGAGATACGCAGTATTTT.

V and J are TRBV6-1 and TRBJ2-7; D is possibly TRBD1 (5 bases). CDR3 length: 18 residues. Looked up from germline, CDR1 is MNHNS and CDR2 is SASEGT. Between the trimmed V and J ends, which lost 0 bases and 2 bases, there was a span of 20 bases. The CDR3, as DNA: TGTGCCAGCAGTGAAGCGCCGACCGGACAAGGATTCGCCTACGAGCAGTACTTC. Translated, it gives CASSEAPTGQGFAYEQYF.

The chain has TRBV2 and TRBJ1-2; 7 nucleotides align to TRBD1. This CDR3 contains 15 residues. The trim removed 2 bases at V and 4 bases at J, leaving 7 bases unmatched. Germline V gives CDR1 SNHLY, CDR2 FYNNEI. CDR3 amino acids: CASSETQGGSYGYTF. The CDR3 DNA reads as TGTGCCAGCAGTGAAACCCAGGGGGGAAGCTATGGCTACACCTTC. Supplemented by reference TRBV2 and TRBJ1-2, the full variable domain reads EPEVTQTPSHQVTQMGQEVILRCVPISNHLYFYWYRQILGQKVEFLVSFYNNEISEKSEIFDDQFSVERPDGSNFTLKIRSTKLEDSAMYFCASSETQGGSYGYTFGSGTRLTVV.

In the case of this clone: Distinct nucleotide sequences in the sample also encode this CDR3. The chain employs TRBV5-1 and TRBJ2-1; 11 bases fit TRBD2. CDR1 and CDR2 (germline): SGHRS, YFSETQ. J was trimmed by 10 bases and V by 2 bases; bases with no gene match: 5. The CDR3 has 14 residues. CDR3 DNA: TGCGCCAGCAGCTTAGGGACTAGCGGTTTAGAGCAGTTCTTC. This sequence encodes CASSLGTSGLEQFF.

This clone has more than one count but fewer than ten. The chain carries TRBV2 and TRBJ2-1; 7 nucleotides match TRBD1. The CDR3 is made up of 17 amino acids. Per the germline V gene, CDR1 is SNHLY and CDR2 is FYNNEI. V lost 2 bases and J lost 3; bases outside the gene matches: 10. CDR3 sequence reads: CASSEYRDSYNYNEQFF. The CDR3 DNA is TGTGCCAGCAGTGAATACAGGGACAGCTATAACTACAATGAGCAGTTCTTC.

In DNA form, the CDR3 reads TGTGCCTGGATAGGGCGGGGACCCTACAATGAGCAGTTCTTC. As protein: CAWIGRGPYNEQFF. The chain recombines TRBV30 with TRBJ2-1; D possibly corresponds to TRBD2 (6 bases). This CDR3 contains 14 residues. Germline V CDR1 and CDR2: GTSNPN, SVGIG (reference sequence). V lost 4 bases to trimming and J lost 2 bases, with 12 bases between them.

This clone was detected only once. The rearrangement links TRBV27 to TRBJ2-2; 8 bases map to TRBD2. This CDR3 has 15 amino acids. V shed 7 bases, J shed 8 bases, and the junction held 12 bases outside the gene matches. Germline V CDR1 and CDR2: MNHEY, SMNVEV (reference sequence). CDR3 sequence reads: CASNPFSGGIGELFF. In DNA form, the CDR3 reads TGTGCCAGCAACCCTTTTTCGGGGGGGATAGGGGAGCTGTTTTTT.

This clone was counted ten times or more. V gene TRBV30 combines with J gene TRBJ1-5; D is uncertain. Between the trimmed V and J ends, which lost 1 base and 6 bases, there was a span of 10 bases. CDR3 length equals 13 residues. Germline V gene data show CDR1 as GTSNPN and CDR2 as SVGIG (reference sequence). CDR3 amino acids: CAWSAPGGQPQHF. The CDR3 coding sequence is TGTGCCTGGAGTGCGCCGGGTGGTCAGCCCCAGCATTTT.

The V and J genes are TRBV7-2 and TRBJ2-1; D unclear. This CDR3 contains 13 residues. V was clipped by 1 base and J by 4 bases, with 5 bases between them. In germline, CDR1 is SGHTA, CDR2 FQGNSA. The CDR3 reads CASSLVLYNEQFF. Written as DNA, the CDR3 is TGTGCCAGCAGCTTAGTCCTTTACAATGAGCAGTTCTTC.